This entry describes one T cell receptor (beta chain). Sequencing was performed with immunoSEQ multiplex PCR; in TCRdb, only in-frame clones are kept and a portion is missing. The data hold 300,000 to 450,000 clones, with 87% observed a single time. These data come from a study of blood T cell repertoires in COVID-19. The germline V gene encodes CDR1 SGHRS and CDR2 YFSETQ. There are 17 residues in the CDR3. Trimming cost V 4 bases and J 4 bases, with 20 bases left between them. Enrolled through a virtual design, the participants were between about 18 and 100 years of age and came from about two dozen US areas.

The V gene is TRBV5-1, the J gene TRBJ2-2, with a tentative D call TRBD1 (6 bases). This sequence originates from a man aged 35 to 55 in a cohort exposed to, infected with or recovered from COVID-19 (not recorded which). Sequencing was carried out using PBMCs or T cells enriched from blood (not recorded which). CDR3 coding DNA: TGCGCCAGCAGCCCGAGCCCCGACAGGTCGGGCACCGGGGAGCTGTTTTTT. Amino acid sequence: CASSPSPDRSGTGELFF.